This T cell receptor beta chain was captured by sequencing in a study of blood T cells in healthy people across ages. Study results and limitations: With unsorted PBMCs, a conclusive comparison of naive versus antigen-experienced cells was not possible. Both higher diversity and more naive CD4+ cells marked long-lived donors when set against aged donors.

The CDR3 has 15 amino acids. The V gene lost 0 bases and the J gene lost 5 bases, with 16 bases spanning the gap. Germline CDR1 DFQATT, CDR2 SNEGSKA (reference sequence). With a J-beta primer mix and a sample-barcoded 5' primer, a second PCR ran about 7 to 12 cycles. MiXCR, run by TCRdb on the 5' RACE reads, gives a single entry per CDR3 protein. The sample records 1.8 million or so distinct CDR3 sequences, roughly two fifths being singletons. This clonotype was found a few times. Its antigen is not known. The sequence was collected from a human donor in good health. The chain couples TRBV20-1 to TRBJ2-5, with D perhaps TRBD2 (5 bases). The specimen sequenced was blood. The CDR3 loop is CSARDRGELVETQYF. The DNA of the CDR3 is TGCAGTGCTAGAGATCGTGGGGAGCTCGTCGAGACCCAGTACTTC.